This T cell receptor beta chain was identified during a study of shared clonotypes between healthy human individuals. Sequencing used immunoSEQ multiplex PCR; TCRdb keeps in-frame clones, though not all of them. Among over a million clones listed, roughly 96% were seen once. Germline CDR1 reads SEHNR; CDR2 reads FQNEAQ (reference sequence). V shed 1 base, J shed 6 bases, and the junction held 5 bases outside the gene matches. The CDR3 runs to 15 residues. The sequence was collected from a man younger than 45 in good health. Input material: naive CD4+ T cells sorted from blood. The subset is: CD45RA+ positively selected. The chain carries TRBV7-9 and TRBJ1-4, with TRBD1 matching over 7 bases. In DNA, the CDR3 is TGTGCCAGCAGCTTAGATCGGGACAGTTATGAAAAACTGTTTTTT. The encoded protein is CASSLDRDSYEKLFF.